Below are 10 T cell receptor beta chains sequenced from a single sample in a study of blood T cell repertoires in COVID-19. Produced via immunoSEQ multiplex PCR; TCRdb's table is partial and in-frame only. Altogether approximately 160,000 clones are present, roughly 84% being singletons, with the ten largest covering roughly 2.9%. Sample: peripheral blood. These TCRs come from a woman aged 55 to 70 with acute or convalescent COVID-19.

This clone has only a few counts. This chain connects TRBV2 to TRBJ1-3; D not certain. The CDR3 has 15 amino acids. Germline loops: CDR1 SNHLY, CDR2 FYNNEI. Trimming cost V 4 bases and J 0 bases, with 10 bases left between them. Written as DNA, the CDR3 is TGTGCCAGCAGTGCGTCGGGAAGCTCTGGAAACACCATATATTTT. This encodes CASSASGSSGNTIYF.

The chain recombines TRBV4-1 with TRBJ1-5; D gene unclear. Germline CDR1 is MGHRA and CDR2 is YSYEKL. There are 14 residues in the CDR3. Between the trimmed V and J ends, which lost 2 bases and 6 bases, there was a span of 11 bases. DNA of the CDR3: TGCGCCAGCAGCCAACTAGAGGGAGCTCAGCCCCAGCATTTT. It codes for CASSQLEGAQPQHF.

Many counts were recorded for this clone. The chain links TRBV3-1 (or the pseudogene TRBV3-2) to TRBJ1-5; D unresolved. Germline-derived CDR1 and CDR2 are LGHDT and YNNKEL (reference sequence). V gave up 1 base and J gave up 2 bases, with 3 bases separating them. This CDR3 has 13 residues. The DNA of the CDR3 is TGTGCCAGCAGCCAAGCTGGCAATCAGCCCCAGCATTTT. Translating it yields CASSQAGNQPQHF.

This chain connects TRBV19 to TRBJ1-5; D is possibly TRBD1 (6 bases). The CDR3 loop spans 16 amino acids. V dropped 2 bases and J dropped 5 bases, with 16 bases sitting between them. The germline V gene has CDR1 LNHDA and CDR2 SQIVND (reference sequence). The CDR3 loop reads CASSIWGLGYDQPQHF. CDR3 bases: TGTGCCAGTAGTATATGGGGGCTGGGTTACGATCAGCCCCAGCATTTT.

The chain links TRBV3-1 (or the pseudogene TRBV3-2) to TRBJ1-2; D perhaps matches TRBD1 (5 bases). The CDR3 consists of 14 residues. The germline CDR1 and CDR2 sequences are LGHDT and YNNKEL (reference sequence). Deletions cut 3 bases from V and 7 bases from J, with 15 bases between. CDR3 amino acids: CASSHRRGVSGYTF. DNA of the CDR3: TGTGCCAGCAGCCATCGGAGGGGTGTGAGTGGCTACACCTTC.

The gene calls are TRBV10-3 and TRBJ2-3; 7 bases align to TRBD2. V was clipped by 5 bases and J by 2 bases; unmatched bases: 7. Germline values: CDR1 ENHRY, CDR2 SYGVKD. The CDR3 has 15 residues. The CDR3 coding sequence is TGTGCCATCAGTCCAGAAGCGGGGTACACAGATACGCAGTATTTT. Protein product: CAISPEAGYTDTQYF.

In nucleotides, the CDR3 is TGTGCCAGCAGCCCAGGGACAGGGGCTAATGAAAAACTGTTTTTT. Its translation: CASSPGTGANEKLFF. The rearrangement joins TRBV4-2 to TRBJ1-4, with TRBD1 matching 10 bases. V was clipped by 4 bases and J by 3 bases; unmatched bases: 2. The CDR3 loop spans 15 amino acids. The V gene's germline CDR1 is LGHNA and CDR2 YNFKEQ.

The rearrangement joins TRBV5-6 to TRBJ1-2, with 7 bases fitting TRBD1. Germline values: CDR1 SGHDT, CDR2 YYEEEE. Losses at the gene ends were 9 bases for V and 7 bases for J; bases not matched to a gene: 15. CDR3 size: 14 residues. The CDR3 sequence: CATGILKGALGYTF. The DNA of the CDR3 is TGTGCCACCGGAATCCTCAAGGGGGCGCTTGGCTACACCTTC.

The CDR3 sequence: CASSLDGRPQETQYF. The CDR3 bases are TGTGCCAGCAGCTTGGACGGCAGGCCTCAAGAGACCCAGTACTTC. The V gene is TRBV5-5, the J gene TRBJ2-5; D is uncertain. The CDR3 has 15 residues. Trimming pared 0 bases from V and 2 bases from J, leaving 11 bases between. CDR1 and CDR2 (germline): SGHKS, YYEKEE (reference sequence). Supplemented by reference TRBV5-5 and TRBJ2-5, the full variable domain reads DAGVTQSPTHLIKTRGQQVTLRCSPISGHKSVSWYQQVLGQGPQFIFQYYEKEERGRGNFPDRFSARQFPNYSSELNVNALLLGDSALYLCASSLDGRPQETQYFGPGTRLLVL.

This chain uses TRBV10-1 with TRBJ1-2; no reliable D call. Germline assignment: CDR1 WNHNN and CDR2 SYGVQD (reference sequence). V lost 6 bases and J lost 3, with 20 bases in between. CDR3 size: 16 residues. The CDR3 spells CASRSLFPRRDYGYTF. The CDR3 DNA follows: TGCGCCAGCAGATCACTGTTCCCCCGGAGGGACTATGGCTACACCTTC.